This T cell receptor (beta chain) was profiled in a study of beta chain features in type 1 diabetes. Study-level findings and limits: For Type 1 diabetes patients, all four CD4+ subsets carried TCRB CDR3s that were moderately but significantly shorter.

Turning to this clone: The target antigen is unknown.

The length of the CDR3 is 19 residues. V lost 1 base and J lost 4; bases outside the gene matches: 14. CDR1 SGHTA and CDR2 FQGTGA come from the germline V gene. The authors sorted CD4+ naive, central memory, regulatory and stem cell-like memory cells via CD45RO/CCR7/CD25/CD127/CD95/CD27. Expressed TCRB transcripts were sequenced after all isolated RNA was converted to cDNA. Sequenced by immunoSEQ multiplex PCR; TCRdb stores in-frame clones only, minus some. Of about 360,000 clones listed, 10% to 15% are singletons. This receptor was taken from a woman younger than 30 with type 1 diabetes. The chain recombines TRBV7-3 with TRBJ2-2; 8 bases align to TRBD1. Sequenced: naive CD4+ T cells from blood. The CDR3 region is CASSLKKKVGTGPTGELFF. As DNA, the CDR3 is TGTGCCAGCAGCTTAAAGAAGAAAGTGGGGACAGGTCCCACCGGGGAGCTGTTTTTT.